This entry features one T cell receptor beta chain sequence. Its target is unknown. Before the COVID-19 pandemic, during about 2010-2019, CD4+ T cells were taken from unexposed donors. After roughly ten days of culture, CD4+ T cells were isolated. This specimen comes from a study of CD4 T cells in relation to SARS-CoV-2 and coronaviruses. CDR1 and CDR2 from the germline V gene are MNHEY and SMNVEV (reference sequence). With 4 bases clipped from V and 7 bases from J, the junction kept 0 bases outside the gene matches. The CDR3 spans 14 residues. Only in-frame clones appear in the TCRdb table, and some are missing; sequencing was by immunoSEQ multiplex PCR. The table lists more than 20,000 clones, 60% to 85% of them singletons.

This TCR was sampled from a human donor in good health. The genes are TRBV27 and TRBJ1-6; 11 bases line up with TRBD1. The sample taken for sequencing was CD4+ T cells from PBMCs, cultured in vitro. The CDR3 DNA sequence: TGTGCCAGCAGTTGGACAGGGGGCAATTCACCCCTCCACTTT. Translated: CASSWTGGNSPLHF.